Reported below is one TCR beta chain. Nothing much larger sits one base from this clone, and base qualities are not available. Thawed, overnight-rested PBMC were stained with GMM-loaded CD1B tetramer, a Live/Dead dye and anti-CD3, then sorted on a FACS Aria II. The CD1B tetramers were loaded with C32 glucose monomycolate that had been purified from Rhodococcus equi. PBMC used for tetramer sorting had been depleted of CD14-expressing monocytes for a separate study before cryopreservation. Around 100,000 tetramer-negative cells were sorted from each donor and analyzed alongside the tetramer-positive cells. Antigen-specific T cells were sorted from several healthy South African adults using GMM-loaded CD1B tetramers. TCR-alpha and TCR-beta chains were sequenced unpaired, so chain pairing information was not available. TCR libraries were generated with the immunoSEQ multiplex PCR assay, using TCR-beta and/or TCR-alpha/delta assays for each sample. Amplified TCR libraries were sequenced on the Illumina high-throughput platform. As for the authors' bioinformatics: Clustering and dimensionality reduction relied on pairwise TCRdist distances among GMM-specific receptors from T cells that were either sorted ex vivo or expanded in vitro. Sequence motifs, defined by gene usage and CDR3 content, were tested for enrichment in tetramer-positive compared with tetramer-negative populations. TCRdb took over this immuneACCESS table, retaining in-frame rearrangements with V and J assigned. Such tables are incomplete; in checked studies, under half of the missing clones stem from an unresolved V gene, and the remainder is unexplained. That table furnishes V, J and clone size, whereas the DNA furnished D and trimming. This sample holds around 50,000 clones; 88% were observed only once. The top ten hold less than 25% of the sample.

Trimming takes 4 bases off V and 1 base off J; junction bases not matched to a gene: 8. The CDR3 holds 16 amino acids from the cysteine to the phenylalanine. Only the CDR3 part of the read is kept: 48 bases, read in frame from the first base. The germline V gene gives CDR1 as SGHRS and CDR2 as YFSETQ. The data were taken from a study of T cells in tuberculosis (dated by TCRdb to 2016 to 2018). Notes on the research overall: In the study, CD1B tetramers and high-throughput TCR immunosequencing were combined to characterize T cells specific for the mycobacterial lipid antigen glucose monomycolate (GMM). Broader findings and caveats from the paper: T cells that bind the CD1B-GMM tetramer with low affinity may not have been captured by the stringent sort gate.

Sequenced material: CD1b-GMM tetramer-negative cells sorted from PBMCs. The sample's cell subset or site, from its label and the paper: T cells not binding CD1B-GMM tetramer, sorted from same donor. The TCR sequence derives from an adult woman with latent tuberculosis. This chain joins TRBV5-1 to TRBJ1-1; 9 bases in the junction line up with TRBD1. The DNA sequence reads TGCGCCAGCAGCCGGGACAGGGACGTTTGGAACACTGAAGCTTTCTTT. This yields the protein CASSRDRDVWNTEAFF.